The clone carrying this T cell receptor beta chain occurred many times. The source of the sample is a study of T cells after yellow fever vaccination. Germline CDR1 SGHRS, CDR2 YFSETQ. The CDR3 spans 13 residues. The ends were cut back, 2 bases at V and 6 bases at J, with 9 bases in the middle. Each CDR3 protein is one row after TCRdb ran MiXCR on the 5' RACE reads. The table lists 340,000 or so distinct CDR3 sequences, around 13% of them singletons. This sequence was found in a man aged 18 to 30 who received the YFV17D yellow fever vaccine. The specimen comprised CD4+ T cells sorted from PBMCs, sampled 15 days after the yellow fever booster vaccination. The chain joins TRBV5-1 to TRBJ2-1; TRBD2 might be the D (6 bases). CDR3 region: CASSFGLSNEQFF. CDR3 DNA: TGCGCCAGCAGCTTCGGACTATCCAATGAGCAGTTCTTC. The complete variable domain, with remaining parts taken from reference TRBV5-1 and TRBJ2-1, reads KAGVTQTPRYLIKTRGQQVTLSCSPISGHRSVSWYQQTPGQGLQFLFEYFSETQRNKGNFPGRFSGRQFSNSRSEMNVSTLELGDSALYLCASSFGLSNEQFFGPGTRLTVL.